Following are 19 T cell receptor beta chains from one sample sequenced in a study of pediatric ulcerative colitis. This table comes from immunoSEQ multiplex PCR, and its TCRdb copy is limited to in-frame clones, with some not included. The table includes a few thousand clones, more than 80% detected once. The source material was blood. The receptor source for this set is a boy between 10 and 17 years old who was a control in a study of pediatric ulcerative colitis.

J is TRBJ1-1 and V is TRBV12-5; possible D gene TRBD1, 5 bases. The CDR3 covers 15 residues. Trimming removed 1 base from V and 4 bases from J, with 13 bases in between. Germline CDR1 and CDR2: LGHNT and FRNRAP. CDR3 DNA: TGTGCTAGTGGTTTGGCGCCCAGGGTGGGCACTGAAGCTTTCTTT. Protein sequence: CASGLAPRVGTEAFF.

The V and J genes are TRBV19 and TRBJ1-1; weak D call: TRBD1 (5 bases). This CDR3 region has 14 residues. V shed 2 bases and J shed 5 bases, with 12 bases lying between them. The germline V gene encodes CDR1 LNHDA and CDR2 SQIVND (reference sequence). In DNA, the CDR3 is TGTGCCAGTAGTATACGGGGGGAGGGAACTGAAGCTTTCTTT. It translates to CASSIRGEGTEAFF.

V and J are TRBV5-1 and TRBJ2-2; TRBD2 matches at 8 bases. Unmatched junction bases numbered 10, after V lost 6 bases and J lost 6 bases. Germline values: CDR1 SGHRS, CDR2 YFSETQ. CDR3 size: 15 residues. The CDR3 DNA sequence: TGCGCCAGCAAGGCGGGAGGTCAAGGGGCCGGGGAGCTGTTTTTT. Amino acid sequence: CASKAGGQGAGELFF.

A single count supports this clone. This chain joins TRBV18 and TRBJ2-2, with D possibly TRBD1 on 5 matching bases. Trimming took 2 bases from V and 5 from J, leaving 12 bases between them. Germline V lookup: CDR1 KGHSH, CDR2 LQKENI. The CDR3 extends over 15 amino acids. The CDR3 loop reads CASSPDSSATGELFF. CDR3 bases: TGTGCCAGCTCACCAGACAGTTCCGCTACCGGGGAGCTGTTTTTT.

The genes are TRBV2 and TRBJ1-1; TRBD1 matches at 7 bases. The germline V gene encodes CDR1 SNHLY and CDR2 FYNNEI. This CDR3 is 14 amino acids long. After removal of 7 bases from V and 7 bases from J, the junction contained 12 bases not matched to a gene. The CDR3 nucleotides are TGTGCCAGCACTCATGGGACAGCTAATGGTGAAGCTTTCTTT. Translated, it gives CASTHGTANGEAFF.

The gene calls are TRBV15 and TRBJ2-4; 9 bases align to TRBD1. This CDR3 contains 17 residues. Trimming cost V 4 bases and J 6 bases; bases outside gene matches: 13. Germline CDR1 reads LNHNV; CDR2 reads YYDKDF (reference sequence). The CDR3 DNA is TGTGCCACCAGCACCGGTGACAGGGGGATTTTCGGAAACATTCAGTACTTC. It codes for CATSTGDRGIFGNIQYF.

V and J are TRBV28 and TRBJ2-1; 9 nucleotides align to TRBD1. CDR1 is MDHEN and CDR2 is SYDVKM in the germline V gene. V lost 5 bases and J lost 8; bases outside the gene matches: 10. The CDR3 has 15 residues. This CDR3 reads CASSRPGQGRDEQFF. The DNA for the CDR3 is TGTGCCAGCAGTCGTCCGGGACAGGGAAGGGATGAGCAGTTCTTC. Supplemented by reference TRBV28 and TRBJ2-1, the full variable domain reads DVKVTQSSRYLVKRTGEKVFLECVQDMDHENMFWYRQDPGLGLRLIYFSYDVKMKEKGDIPEGYSVSREKKERFSLILESASTNQTSMYLCASSRPGQGRDEQFFGPGTRLTVL.

This clone was detected only once. The rearrangement joins TRBV5-1 to TRBJ1-1; perhaps TRBD1 as D (5 bases). Trimming pared 4 bases from V and 8 bases from J, leaving 15 bases between. Germline V gives CDR1 SGHRS, CDR2 YFSETQ. The CDR3 totals 13 residues. CDR3 protein: CASSPGLLMEAFF. As DNA, the CDR3 is TGCGCCAGCAGCCCGGGACTCCTGATGGAAGCTTTCTTT.

This clone was counted a single time. The V call is TRBV14, the J call TRBJ2-3; D gene ambiguous. Germline CDR1 is SGHDN and CDR2 is FVKESK. The CDR3 covers 15 residues. The ends were cut back, 0 bases at V and 4 bases at J, with 11 bases in the middle. CDR3 coding DNA: TGTGCCAGCAGCCAAGAATCCGTAACGGCAGATACGCAGTATTTT. The encoded protein is CASSQESVTADTQYF. Using reference TRBV14 and TRBJ2-3 for the parts outside the CDR3, the full variable domain is EAGVTQFPSHSVIEKGQTVTLRCDPISGHDNLYWYRRVMGKEIKFLLHFVKESKQDESGMPNNRFLAERTGGTYSTLKVQPAELEDSGVYFCASSQESVTADTQYFGPGTRLTVL.

As concerns this clone: The junction differs from germline at one of its ends, possibly a read error. The genes are TRBV7-2 and TRBJ2-7, with D uncertain. Looked up from germline, CDR1 is SGHTA and CDR2 is FQGNSA. The CDR3 has 11 residues. CDR3 DNA sequence: TGTGCCAGCAGCTTGGATAACAAGTGGCGTTTC. This sequence encodes CASSLDNKWRF.

This clone was observed a single time. V is TRBV25-1 and J is TRBJ2-7, with 8 bases that match TRBD1. The V gene's germline CDR1 is MGHDK and CDR2 SYGVNS. This CDR3 has 16 residues. V shed 7 bases and J 1 base; nucleotides not matched to a gene: 12. The CDR3 nucleotides are TGTGCCAGCATGGGGATCGGGACAGGTATATCCTACGAGCAGTACGTC. Translated, it gives CASMGIGTGISYEQYV.

V usage is TRBV27 and J usage is TRBJ1-1; D call uncertain. Germline CDR1 is MNHEY and CDR2 is SMNVEV (reference sequence). The CDR3 is 12 amino acids. V lost 5 bases and J 10 bases, leaving 14 bases between the germline ends. CDR3 nucleotides: TGTGCCAGCAGTCCCGTCGGGCCAGGAGCTTTCTTT. This sequence encodes CASSPVGPGAFF.

The gene calls are TRBV2 and TRBJ1-5; tentative D call: TRBD1 (5 bases). CDR1 and CDR2 from the germline V gene are SNHLY and FYNNEI. CDR3 length equals 13 residues. V shed 7 bases and J shed 4 bases, with 11 bases lying between them. The CDR3 here is CASKDSRNQPQHF. In nucleotides, the CDR3 is TGTGCCAGCAAAGACAGCCGTAATCAGCCCCAGCATTTT.

This rearrangement joins TRBV11-2 to TRBJ2-2; D not resolved. Trimming pared 3 bases from V and 3 bases from J, leaving 5 bases between. Per the germline V gene, CDR1 is SGHAT and CDR2 is FQNNGV. The CDR3 sequence is 13 residues long. In DNA, the CDR3 is TGTGCCAGCAGCTTCGTATACACCGGGGAGCTGTTTTTT. It translates to CASSFVYTGELFF.

This chain joins TRBV11-3 and TRBJ2-1; perhaps TRBD2 as D (7 bases). CDR1 SGHNT and CDR2 YENEEA come from the germline V gene. The CDR3 is 13 residues long. With 5 bases removed from V and 10 bases from J, the gap between germline ends came to 15 bases. This chain's CDR3 is CASSQRGEGEQFF. In DNA form, the CDR3 reads TGTGCCAGCAGCCAAAGGGGGGAGGGCGAGCAGTTCTTC.

V gene TRBV6-4 combines with J gene TRBJ2-1; no clear D gene. V shed 5 bases and J shed 0 bases, with 8 bases lying between them. The CDR3 runs to 14 residues. Germline CDR1 reads MRHNA; CDR2 reads SNTAGT. For the CDR3, the DNA is TGTGCCAGCAGTCTGGAGTCCTCCTACAATGAGCAGTTCTTC. Translated: CASSLESSYNEQFF.

The chain's CDR3 is CASSQEFLVRGLGKLFF. CDR3 DNA: TGCGCCAGCAGCCAAGAATTTTTGGTCAGGGGTCTCGGAAAACTGTTTTTT. This chain links TRBV4-1 with TRBJ1-4; tentatively, D is TRBD1 (6 bases). This CDR3 region has 17 residues. Germline assignment: CDR1 MGHRA and CDR2 YSYEKL. V was shortened by 0 bases and J by 10 bases, with 21 bases between the two germline ends.

The rearrangement links TRBV6-5 to TRBJ1-3; no reliable D call. The CDR3 consists of 16 residues. Germline V gene sequence: CDR1 MNHEY, CDR2 SVGAGI. The V gene lost 0 bases and the J gene lost 0 bases, with 9 bases spanning the gap. In nucleotides, the CDR3 is TGTGCCAGCAGTTACTCGATACCAAGCTCTGGAAACACCATATATTTT. This encodes CASSYSIPSSGNTIYF.

This clone was counted between two and nine times. The rearrangement uses TRBV5-5 and TRBJ1-5; 7 nucleotides agree with TRBD1. V dropped 2 bases and J dropped 6; count of bases not matched to a gene: 5. Looked up from germline, CDR1 is SGHKS and CDR2 is YYEKEE (reference sequence). The CDR3 has 14 residues. The DNA for the CDR3 is TGTGCCAGCAGCTTAACAGGGGAGGCTCAGCCCCAGCATTTT. Translation: CASSLTGEAQPQHF.